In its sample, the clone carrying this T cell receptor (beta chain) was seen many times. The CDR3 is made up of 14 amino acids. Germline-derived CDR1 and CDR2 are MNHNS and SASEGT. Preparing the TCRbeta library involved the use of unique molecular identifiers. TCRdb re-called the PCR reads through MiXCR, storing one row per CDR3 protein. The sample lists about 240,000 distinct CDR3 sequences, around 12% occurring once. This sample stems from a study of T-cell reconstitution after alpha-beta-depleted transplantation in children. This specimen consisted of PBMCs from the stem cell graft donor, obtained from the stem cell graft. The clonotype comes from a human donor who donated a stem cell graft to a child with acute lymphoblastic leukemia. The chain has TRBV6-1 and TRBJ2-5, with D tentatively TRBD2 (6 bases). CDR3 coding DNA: TGTGCAGCGAAGAGAATGGGAGGTAGCGAGACCCAGTACTTC. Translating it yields CAAKRMGGSETQYF.